These T cell receptor beta chains were read from a single sample in a study of T-cell reconstitution after alpha-beta-depleted transplantation in children. TCRdb fed the PCR reads into MiXCR, producing one record per CDR3 protein. The data hold 500,000 or so distinct CDR3 sequences, with less than 35% observed a single time. The specimen comprised PBMCs from the stem cell graft donor, sampled from the stem cell graft. Source of these receptors: a human donor who donated a stem cell graft to a child with aplastic anemia. Both conserved end residues are part of each CDR3. Each record gives: D gene, clone size, J gene, V gene, CDR3 DNA, CDR3 protein. The D gene is left open where the match is weak. Where a row states a size, it is once, few, many or the class of an expanded clone; other rows omit it.

d_gene: -; abundance: few; j_gene: TRBJ2-4; v_gene: TRBV12-3/TRBV12-4; CDR3nt: TGTGCCAGCAGTTACAGAGATTTAGCCAAAAACATTCAGTACTTC; CDR3aa: CASSYRDLAKNIQYF
d_gene: -; abundance: -; j_gene: TRBJ1-1; v_gene: TRBV6-5; CDR3nt: TGTGCCAGCAGTTATTCTCTGGGGGCAAACACTGAAGCTTTCTTT; CDR3aa: CASSYSLGANTEAFF
d_gene: TRBD1; abundance: few; j_gene: TRBJ2-4; v_gene: TRBV29-1; CDR3nt: TGCAGCGTCAGACAGGGGGCCAAAAACATTCAGTACTTC; CDR3aa: CSVRQGAKNIQYF
d_gene: -; abundance: -; j_gene: TRBJ1-1; v_gene: TRBV7-9; CDR3nt: TGTGCCATCACGCCCGGGGAGAACACTGAAGCTTTCTTT; CDR3aa: CAITPGENTEAFF
d_gene: -; abundance: -; j_gene: TRBJ1-1; v_gene: TRBV12-3/TRBV12-4; CDR3nt: TGTGCCAGCAGTAGATGGACAGTGGACTGGAGTGATGAAGCTTTCTTT; CDR3aa: CASSRWTVDWSDEAFF
d_gene: -; abundance: once; j_gene: TRBJ2-1; v_gene: TRBV27; CDR3nt: TGTGCCAGCAAGGAGGGGGCGATAGGGCTGTTCTTC; CDR3aa: CASKEGAIGLFF
d_gene: -; abundance: few; j_gene: TRBJ1-4; v_gene: TRBV12-3/TRBV12-4; CDR3nt: TGTGCCAGCGGGGGGACACCAGTTAATGAAAAACTGTTTTTT; CDR3aa: CASGGTPVNEKLFF
d_gene: TRBD2; abundance: -; j_gene: TRBJ2-1; v_gene: TRBV7-2; CDR3nt: TGTGCCAGCTCGTACGCGGGAGGGCCAGTGGAGCAGTTCTTC; CDR3aa: CASSYAGGPVEQFF
d_gene: TRBD1; abundance: -; j_gene: TRBJ1-3; v_gene: TRBV5-1; CDR3nt: TGCGCCAGCAGCTCGATTACAGGGGGCGCTGGAAACACCATATATTTT; CDR3aa: CASSSITGGAGNTIYF
d_gene: -; abundance: -; j_gene: TRBJ2-1; v_gene: TRBV4-1; CDR3nt: TGCGCCAGCAGCCATGTCTTGACTAGCTCCTACAATGAGCAGTTCTTC; CDR3aa: CASSHVLTSSYNEQFF
d_gene: -; abundance: -; j_gene: TRBJ2-5; v_gene: TRBV20-1; CDR3nt: TGCAGTGCTAGCGCCGTGGGACTGCAAGAGACCCAGTACTTC; CDR3aa: CSASAVGLQETQYF
d_gene: -; abundance: many; j_gene: TRBJ2-3; v_gene: TRBV5-1; CDR3nt: TGCGCCAGCAGCCCAGACACTACTAGCACAGATACGCAGTATTTT; CDR3aa: CASSPDTTSTDTQYF
d_gene: -; abundance: -; j_gene: TRBJ2-5; v_gene: TRBV25-1; CDR3nt: TGTGCCAGCAGTGACGCTGGGAAGACCCAGTACTTC; CDR3aa: CASSDAGKTQYF
d_gene: -; abundance: -; j_gene: TRBJ1-5; v_gene: TRBV29-1; CDR3nt: -; CDR3aa: CSVRARGSNQPQHF
d_gene: TRBD2; abundance: few; j_gene: TRBJ2-3; v_gene: TRBV6-2/TRBV6-3; CDR3nt: TGTGCCAGCAGTTACTCGGCGGGAGCAGATACGCAGTATTTT; CDR3aa: CASSYSAGADTQYF
d_gene: -; abundance: few; j_gene: TRBJ2-3; v_gene: TRBV6-1; CDR3nt: TGTGCCAGCAGCGCTACTAACCCGGGGACAGATACGCAGTATTTT; CDR3aa: CASSATNPGTDTQYF
d_gene: TRBD2; abundance: few; j_gene: TRBJ2-7; v_gene: TRBV7-9; CDR3nt: TGTGCCAGCAGCGTCGACTCCAGCGGGATCCCCTCCTACGAGCAGTACTTC; CDR3aa: CASSVDSSGIPSYEQYF
d_gene: -; abundance: -; j_gene: TRBJ1-1; v_gene: TRBV18; CDR3nt: TGTGCCAGCTCATCAAACTCCGGGGGAGAGACTGAAGCTTTCTTT; CDR3aa: CASSSNSGGETEAFF
d_gene: -; abundance: -; j_gene: TRBJ2-6; v_gene: TRBV12-3/TRBV12-4; CDR3nt: TGTGCCACCTCTGGGGCCAACGTCCTGACTTTC; CDR3aa: CATSGANVLTF
d_gene: TRBD2; abundance: few; j_gene: TRBJ2-3; v_gene: TRBV5-4; CDR3nt: TGTGCCAGCATGCCGGGACTAGCGAATTCGGATACGCAGTATTTT; CDR3aa: CASMPGLANSDTQYF
d_gene: -; abundance: -; j_gene: TRBJ1-2; v_gene: TRBV9; CDR3nt: TGTGCCAGCAGCGTAGAAGACCCCCTACTCTATGGCTACACCTTC; CDR3aa: CASSVEDPLLYGYTF
d_gene: -; abundance: -; j_gene: TRBJ1-6; v_gene: TRBV4-3; CDR3nt: TGCGCCAGCAGCCGGGCCCCAAATTCACCCCTCCACTTT; CDR3aa: CASSRAPNSPLHF
d_gene: -; abundance: few; j_gene: TRBJ1-2; v_gene: TRBV7-2; CDR3nt: TGTGCCAGCAGCTTAGTCCAGATCCTAATCGGGGGCTACACCTTC; CDR3aa: CASSLVQILIGGYTF
d_gene: TRBD2; abundance: -; j_gene: TRBJ2-1; v_gene: TRBV10-3; CDR3nt: TGTGCCATCAAGCAGACTAGCGGGGATCCGAGCTCCTACAATGAGCAGTTCTTC; CDR3aa: CAIKQTSGDPSSYNEQFF
d_gene: -; abundance: -; j_gene: TRBJ2-2; v_gene: TRBV4-3; CDR3nt: TGCGCCAGCAGCCAAGATGGCCGGGCGGGGAAGGCCGGGGAGCTGTTTTTT; CDR3aa: CASSQDGRAGKAGELFF
d_gene: -; abundance: -; j_gene: TRBJ1-1; v_gene: TRBV6-5; CDR3nt: TGTGCCAGCAGTTTGAAATCCCCGACATTTTACACTGAAGCTTTCTTT; CDR3aa: CASSLKSPTFYTEAFF
d_gene: -; abundance: -; j_gene: TRBJ2-3; v_gene: TRBV18; CDR3nt: TGTGCCAGCTCCCGTGCGACAGTAGATACGCAGTATTTT; CDR3aa: CASSRATVDTQYF
d_gene: -; abundance: few; j_gene: TRBJ1-1; v_gene: TRBV12-3/TRBV12-4; CDR3nt: TGTGCCAGCGGAAACGACATCCTGAACACTGAAGCTTTCTTT; CDR3aa: CASGNDILNTEAFF